The sequence of this T cell receptor (beta chain) was determined in a study of blood T cell repertoires in COVID-19. Whole-study context: Sites in the United States, Italy and Spain provided acute and convalescent COVID-19 samples. T cells, B-cell-depleted T cells, or PBMCs supplied cDNA or gDNA.

Trimming cost V 6 bases and J 5 bases; bases outside gene matches: 4. Looked up from germline, CDR1 is MNHEY and CDR2 is SVGAGI. This CDR3 contains 12 residues. Original methodology: By means of reference gene primer amplification, nucleated cell counts were estimated. Clones were sequenced by immunoSEQ multiplex PCR, and TCRdb holds only the in-frame ones, with some missing. V and J calls and clone size are those listed in that table; D and trimming were worked out from the DNA. The sample lists more than 95,000 clones, around 63% seen once, with approximately 2.1% in the top ten. This clone was counted a few times.

The TCR comes from a woman between 65 and 79 years old with acute or convalescent COVID-19. Source material: peripheral blood. The rearrangement uses TRBV6-5 and TRBJ2-7; TRBD1 matches 7 bases. This CDR3 reads CASSMTGNEQYF. CDR3 in DNA: TGTGCCAGCAGCATGACAGGGAACGAGCAGTACTTC.